The rows below give T cell receptor beta chains drawn from one sample of a study of T-cell memory formation after mild COVID-19. MiXCR, run by TCRdb on the 5' RACE reads, gives a single entry per CDR3 protein. The data show roughly 600,000 distinct CDR3 sequences, with 18% seen just once and around 11% held by the top ten. Material for sequencing was PBMCs or a T cell subset sorted from them (not recorded which). Every receptor here comes from an adult woman who had mild COVID-19 (a few samples of this study predate the infection). Cell type and time point are not known. The CDR3 runs from the conserved cysteine through the conserved F or W. The D gene is left open where the match is weak. Size is omitted from some rows. Given values are once, few, many or a class for expanded clones.

clone_size d_call j_call v_call cdr3_nt cdr3_aa
. . TRBJ2-1 TRBV9 TGTGCCAGCAGCTCCCGGGGGACGCGCAACAATGAGCAGTTCTTC CASSSRGTRNNEQFF
few TRBD2 TRBJ2-1 TRBV5-5 TGTGCCAGCAGCTTACAACCGGGACTAGCGGGCAATGAGCAGTTCTTC CASSLQPGLAGNEQFF
few . TRBJ2-3 TRBV7-3 TGTGCCAGCAGCTTAACGGCTAGCAGCACAGATACGCAGTATTTT CASSLTASSTDTQYF
few TRBD1 TRBJ2-5 TRBV10-3 TGTGCCATCGGACGGACAGGCCCCGAGACCCAGTACTTC CAIGRTGPETQYF
once . TRBJ1-1 TRBV20-1 TGCAGTGCCAGAGAGAGCGGGGGGACTGAAGCTTTCTTT CSARESGGTEAFF
few . TRBJ2-2 TRBV24-1 TGTGCCACCAGTGATTTCAACGCCGGGGAGCTGTTTTTT CATSDFNAGELFF
. . TRBJ2-7 TRBV7-2 TGTGCCTCGCTACGGGACTTTAGCTCCTACGAGCAGTACTTC CASLRDFSSYEQYF
few TRBD1 TRBJ2-7 TRBV27 TGTGCCAGCAGAGGGACAGGGATTCTTTACGAGCAGTACTTC CASRGTGILYEQYF
. TRBD1 TRBJ2-3 TRBV5-6 TGTGCCAGCAGCTCAGGACAGGGGGCGTCGGATACGCAGTATTTT CASSSGQGASDTQYF
. . TRBJ1-1 TRBV5-4 TGTGCCAGCAGCTTGGGGACCTTCGGGAGCACTGAAGCTTTCTTT CASSLGTFGSTEAFF
many TRBD1 TRBJ1-1 TRBV5-1 TGCGCCAGCAGCCCTACAGGGGTGAACACTGAAGCTTTCTTT CASSPTGVNTEAFF
many TRBD1 TRBJ1-2 TRBV24-1 TGTGCCACCAGTGAACAGGGGTATCATGGCTACACCTTC CATSEQGYHGYTF
. TRBD1 TRBJ1-5 TRBV19 TGTGCCAGTAACTCGAACAGGGGACGCAATCAGCCCCAGCATTTT CASNSNRGRNQPQHF
. . TRBJ1-4 TRBV6-5 TGTGCCAGCAGTTACTCGTTCCGGGAAAAACTGTTTTTT CASSYSFREKLFF
few . TRBJ2-1 TRBV10-3 TGTGCCATCAGTGGGCAGGGACCCTACTCCTACAATGAGCAGTTCTTC CAISGQGPYSYNEQFF
. . TRBJ2-2 TRBV12-3/TRBV12-4 TGTGCCAGCAGGAAACTCTCCGGGGAGCTGTTTTTT CASRKLSGELFF
. TRBD1 TRBJ1-6 TRBV20-1 TGCAGTGCTACGGACAGGGTCATAGGGAATTCACCCCTCCACTTT CSATDRVIGNSPLHF
. . TRBJ1-2 TRBV25-1 TGTGCCAGCAGCGCTCCGGACGGCGACTATGGCTACACCTTC CASSAPDGDYGYTF
. TRBD1 TRBJ1-1 TRBV11-2 TGTGCCAGCAGCGACAGGGTGGCGAACACTGAAGCTTTCTTT CASSDRVANTEAFF
once . TRBJ2-3 TRBV4-1 TGCGCCAGCAGCCAAGTGGGCGGGGTTTGGGGCACAGATACGCAGTATTTT CASSQVGGVWGTDTQYF
few . TRBJ2-5 TRBV5-6 TGTGCCAGCAGCTTGGCTGGGTCTGCAGCTCAAGAGACCCAGTACTTC CASSLAGSAAQETQYF
. TRBD1 TRBJ2-7 TRBV10-3 TGTGCCATCAGTGAGGGGACAGGGGACGGCTCCTACGAGCAGTACTTC CAISEGTGDGSYEQYF
. . TRBJ2-7 TRBV13 TGTGCCAGCAGCTTAGGCCTGGGGGCTTGGCAGTACTTC CASSLGLGAWQYF
. TRBD1 TRBJ2-5 TRBV5-5 TGTGCCAGCAGCTCGGGGGACAGGGGCTCGGAAGAGACCCAGTACTTC CASSSGDRGSEETQYF
. . TRBJ2-7 TRBV19 TGTGCCAGTAGTATAAGGAACGCTCCCTACGAGCAGTACTTC CASSIRNAPYEQYF
. . TRBJ2-3 TRBV11-2 TGTGCCAGCAGCTCCGGGACCCACACAGATACGCAGTATTTT CASSSGTHTDTQYF
. TRBD2 TRBJ2-7 TRBV12-3/TRBV12-4 TGTGCCAGCAGTGACCTAGCGGGGGGCGTCCACGAGCAGTACTTC CASSDLAGGVHEQYF
few TRBD2 TRBJ2-7 TRBV3-1 TGTGCCAGCAGCCAAGTTTCTAGCGGGGTCTACGAGCAGTACTTC CASSQVSSGVYEQYF
few . TRBJ1-3 TRBV7-6 TGTGCCAGCAGCTCCGGGGTTTCGCTTGGAAACACCATATATTTT CASSSGVSLGNTIYF
few . TRBJ2-1 TRBV6-5 TGTGCCAGCAGTTACATGGCTAGTCTCTCTGGTTATTACAATGAGCAGTTCTTC CASSYMASLSGYYNEQFF
. TRBD1 TRBJ1-1 TRBV5-1 TGCGCCAGCAGCTTGTCCTCCGGGACAGGGGTCACTGAAGCTTTCTTT CASSLSSGTGVTEAFF
many TRBD1 TRBJ2-7 TRBV12-3/TRBV12-4 TGTGCCAGCAGTCCGGACAGGGCGGCCTACGAGCAGTACTTC CASSPDRAAYEQYF
. . TRBJ1-1 TRBV7-6 TGTGCCAGCAGCTTATCCGAAGGGGGTTTTGAAGCTTTCTTT CASSLSEGGFEAFF
few TRBD2 TRBJ2-5 TRBV7-2 TGTGCCAGCACCCCTAGCGGGGGGGGCACCCCAGAGACCCAGTACTTC CASTPSGGGTPETQYF
. . TRBJ2-7 TRBV29-1 TGCAGCGTTGATGGCAGGGGAGGTCGTTACGAGCAGTACTTC CSVDGRGGRYEQYF
few . TRBJ2-3 TRBV4-1 TGCGCCAGCAGCCGAACAGGGTCACCCACAGATACGCAGTATTTT CASSRTGSPTDTQYF
few . TRBJ1-3 TRBV12-3/TRBV12-4 TGTGCCAGCAGCATCAGCTTCCTGACGTCTGGAAACACCATATATTTT CASSISFLTSGNTIYF
. . TRBJ1-3 TRBV12-3/TRBV12-4 TGTGCCAGCAGTTTATTGGGTAACTCTGGAAACACCATATATTTT CASSLLGNSGNTIYF
few . TRBJ1-5 TRBV6-5 TGTGCCAGCAGTTACGGACCGGATCAGCCCCAGCATTTT CASSYGPDQPQHF
. . TRBJ2-5 TRBV7-2 TGTGCCAGCTTAAGACAGGACCAAGAGACCCAGTACTTC CASLRQDQETQYF
few TRBD2 TRBJ2-1 TRBV7-2 TGTGCCAGCAGCCCAGGGACTAGCGGGTACTTCTTC CASSPGTSGYFF
. . TRBJ2-2 TRBV12-3/TRBV12-4 TGTGCCAGCGGCCAGGGACCCCCGGACACCGGGGAGCTGTTTTTT CASGQGPPDTGELFF
. . TRBJ1-4 TRBV7-9 TGTGCCAGCAGCTTAGCAGCTGGGAAGGCGCCAACTAATGAAAAACTGTTTTTT CASSLAAGKAPTNEKLFF
. . TRBJ1-3 TRBV30 TGTGCCTGGACCCTGGCACGTACGGCAAACACCATATATTTT CAWTLARTANTIYF